This is a list of T cell receptor beta chains from one sample in a study of cytomegalovirus exposure and HLA in healthy donors. Clones were read by immunoSEQ multiplex PCR, and TCRdb kept only the in-frame ones, dropping some. This repertoire shows some 110,000 clones, around 85% found once; its top ten account for 3% to 4%. The sequenced sample was PBMCs. The receptors were sampled from a man aged 60 to 75 in good health and CMV-seronegative. The CDR3 runs from the conserved cysteine through the conserved F or W. D genes are given only for firm matches. Clone size is given for some rows only: seen once, a few or many times, or a class if the clone is expanded.

V	D	size	J	CDR3	DNA
TRBV28	TRBD1	few	TRBJ1-2	CASSSPLGQGNGGYTF	TGTGCCAGCAGTTCACCACTCGGACAGGGGAATGGTGGCTACACCTTC
TRBV5-1	.	.	TRBJ2-5	CASSSGVAGIQETQYF	TGCGCCAGCAGCTCCGGCGTGGCGGGGATACAAGAGACCCAGTACTTC
TRBV18	.	.	TRBJ1-1	CASSPLGGTTEAFF	TGTGCCAGCTCACCCCTAGGGGGTACTACTGAAGCTTTCTTT
TRBV7-3	.	.	TRBJ2-2	CASSAGQIANTGELFF	TGTGCCAGCAGCGCGGGACAGATCGCGAACACCGGGGAGCTGTTTTTT
TRBV7-6	TRBD1	.	TRBJ2-2	CASSSRQGTGELFF	TGTGCCAGCAGCTCCCGACAGGGTACCGGGGAGCTGTTTTTT
TRBV2	TRBD2	.	TRBJ2-5	CASSSGGAGETQYF	TGTGCCAGCAGTAGCGGGGGGGCCGGGGAGACCCAGTACTTC
TRBV7-2	TRBD2	.	TRBJ2-5	CASSLGGLAGGIETQYF	TGTGCCAGCAGCTTAGGGGGACTAGCGGGGGGGATCGAGACCCAGTACTTC
TRBV7-7	.	few	TRBJ2-5	CASSLGLAQETQYF	TGTGCCAGCAGCTTAGGACTGGCACAAGAGACCCAGTACTTC
TRBV5-4	TRBD1	.	TRBJ1-3	CASSRPGTEAGNTIYF	TGTGCCAGCAGCCGCCCCGGGACAGAGGCTGGAAACACCATATATTTT
TRBV15	.	.	TRBJ2-5	CATSRDRELVFYGTQYF	TGTGCCACCAGCAGAGATCGGGAACTAGTGTTCTATGGGACCCAGTACTTC
TRBV5-5	.	.	TRBJ1-1	CASSFEPLLLSRF	TGTGCCAGCAGCTTTGAACCCCTCTTGCTGAGCCGGTTT
TRBV19	TRBD1	once	TRBJ2-7	CASKGQGVPYEQYF	TGTGCCTCAAAGGGACAGGGGGTACCCTACGAGCAGTACTTC
TRBV5-1	TRBD2	once	TRBJ2-1	CASSLGTSGIASYNEQFF	TGCGCCAGCAGCTTAGGGACTAGCGGGATCGCCTCCTACAATGAGCAGTTCTTC
TRBV23-1	.	.	TRBJ1-2	CASSQSWHRNYGYTF	TGCGCCAGCAGTCAATCATGGCACCGTAACTATGGCTACACCTTC
TRBV2	TRBD1	.	TRBJ1-2	CATTDRANGYTF	TGTGCCACCACAGACAGGGCGAATGGCTACACCTTC
TRBV5-1	.	.	TRBJ2-3	CASSPTDRTDTQYF	TGCGCCAGCAGCCCGACAGACCGCACAGATACGCAGTATTTT
TRBV7-6	.	.	TRBJ1-5	CASSRGGSNQPQHF	TGTGCCAGCAGCCGGGGGGGTAGCAATCAGCCCCAGCATTTT
TRBV9	TRBD2	.	TRBJ2-7	CASSVATGAGGSYEQYF	TGTGCCAGCAGCGTAGCCACGGGGGCGGGGGGATCCTACGAGCAGTACTTC
TRBV7-2	TRBD2	.	TRBJ2-7	CASSTRTSGGNVEQYF	TGTGCCAGCAGCACCCGTACTAGCGGGGGAAATGTCGAGCAGTACTTC
TRBV25-1	TRBD1	.	TRBJ1-2	CASSGAWTGRNYGYTF	TGTGCCAGCAGTGGGGCCTGGACAGGAAGAAACTATGGCTACACCTTC
TRBV27	TRBD1	.	TRBJ1-2	CASRMTGRYGYTF	TGTGCCAGCAGGATGACAGGGCGCTATGGCTACACCTTC
TRBV30	.	.	TRBJ1-1	CAWSVRGEAFF	TGTGCCTGGAGTGTACGAGGTGAAGCTTTCTTT